These T cell receptor beta chains were read from a single sample in a study of blood T cell repertoires in COVID-19. TCRdb keeps only in-frame clones here, not all; method: immunoSEQ multiplex PCR. The profile shows approximately 220,000 clones, roughly nine tenths of them singletons. Material: peripheral blood. The source is a middle-aged man with acute or convalescent COVID-19. Each CDR3 is given with its conserved first and last residue. The D gene is left open where the match is weak. Not all rows give a size; the values are once, few, many and, for expanded clones, a class.

v_gene: TRBV10-3
d_gene: .
j_gene: TRBJ2-3
abundance: .
CDR3nt: TGTGCCATCAGTGATGAGGGAAGGGGCACAGATACGCAGTATTTT
CDR3aa: CAISDEGRGTDTQYF

v_gene: TRBV7-3
d_gene: TRBD2
j_gene: TRBJ2-4
abundance: .
CDR3nt: TGTGCCAGCAGCGCCTCGGGACTAGCGGGAGGGCCAGACAAAAACATTCAGTACTTC
CDR3aa: CASSASGLAGGPDKNIQYF

v_gene: TRBV5-5
d_gene: TRBD1
j_gene: TRBJ1-2
abundance: .
CDR3nt: TGTGCCAGCAGCTTTGGAGGGGGCCGAGCTAACTATGGCTACACCTTC
CDR3aa: CASSFGGGRANYGYTF

v_gene: TRBV14
d_gene: .
j_gene: TRBJ1-6
abundance: .
CDR3nt: TGTGCCAGCAGCCAATCACGGAGGTCACCCCTCCACTTT
CDR3aa: CASSQSRRSPLHF

v_gene: TRBV5-1
d_gene: .
j_gene: TRBJ2-1
abundance: .
CDR3nt: TGCGCCAGCAGCTTGGGCCTAGGGCAGTTCTTC
CDR3aa: CASSLGLGQFF

v_gene: TRBV27
d_gene: .
j_gene: TRBJ2-7
abundance: .
CDR3nt: TGTGCCAGCAGTCTAGGGGGCTACGAGCAGTACTTC
CDR3aa: CASSLGGYEQYF

v_gene: TRBV27
d_gene: TRBD2
j_gene: TRBJ2-1
abundance: .
CDR3nt: TGTGCCAGCAGGCCAGCGGGGGTCTCCTACAATGAGCAGTTCTTC
CDR3aa: CASRPAGVSYNEQFF

v_gene: TRBV21-1
d_gene: .
j_gene: TRBJ1-5
abundance: .
CDR3nt: TGTGCCAGCAGCAATGGGGGAGGCGGGCATCAGCCCCAGCATTTT
CDR3aa: CASSNGGGGHQPQHF

v_gene: TRBV5-1
d_gene: TRBD1
j_gene: TRBJ2-4
abundance: .
CDR3nt: TGCGCCAGCAGCGACCGGACAGGGGAGGCCAAAAACATTCAGTACTTC
CDR3aa: CASSDRTGEAKNIQYF

v_gene: TRBV30
d_gene: .
j_gene: TRBJ1-2
abundance: .
CDR3nt: TGTGCCTGGACCTCGATACTTGTTAACTATGGCTACACCTTC
CDR3aa: CAWTSILVNYGYTF

v_gene: TRBV7-8
d_gene: .
j_gene: TRBJ2-7
abundance: .
CDR3nt: TGTGCCAGCAGCTTCCCCACGGCAGGAACAATATACGAGCAGTACTTC
CDR3aa: CASSFPTAGTIYEQYF

v_gene: TRBV27
d_gene: TRBD1
j_gene: TRBJ2-2
abundance: .
CDR3nt: TGTGCCAGCAGTGCTCGGACAGGCGATAACACCGGGGAGCTGTTTTTT
CDR3aa: CASSARTGDNTGELFF

v_gene: TRBV28
d_gene: TRBD2
j_gene: TRBJ2-2
abundance: .
CDR3nt: TGTGCCAGCACCCCCGGGGGGGTAGCCGGGGAGCTGTTTTTT
CDR3aa: CASTPGGVAGELFF

v_gene: TRBV2
d_gene: .
j_gene: TRBJ1-4
abundance: .
CDR3nt: TGTGCCAGCATTGAGGTCCCTCCCCGGACTAATGAAAAACTGTTTTTT
CDR3aa: CASIEVPPRTNEKLFF

v_gene: TRBV10-1
d_gene: TRBD1
j_gene: TRBJ1-4
abundance: .
CDR3nt: TGCGCCAGCGGGAAAGACAGGGTTAATGAAAAACTGTTTTTT
CDR3aa: CASGKDRVNEKLFF

v_gene: TRBV4-2
d_gene: .
j_gene: TRBJ2-1
abundance: .
CDR3nt: TGTGCCAGCAGCCCGAGAGGTCCCAGCGAGTGGGATGAGCAGTTCTTC
CDR3aa: CASSPRGPSEWDEQFF

v_gene: TRBV5-1
d_gene: .
j_gene: TRBJ2-1
abundance: .
CDR3nt: TGCGCCAGCAGCTCGGAGGGGATTTCGTGGAATGAGCAGTTCTTC
CDR3aa: CASSSEGISWNEQFF

v_gene: TRBV18
d_gene: .
j_gene: TRBJ2-7
abundance: .
CDR3nt: TGTGCCAGCTCACCGACGGACGGCGGGACCTACGAGCAGTACTTC
CDR3aa: CASSPTDGGTYEQYF

v_gene: TRBV9
d_gene: .
j_gene: TRBJ2-3
abundance: .
CDR3nt: TGTGCCAGCAGCCCCGGTGTGACAGATACGCAGTATTTT
CDR3aa: CASSPGVTDTQYF

v_gene: TRBV7-2
d_gene: TRBD1
j_gene: TRBJ2-1
abundance: .
CDR3nt: TGTGCCAGCAGGACTCGACAGGGGGCCTACAATGAGCAGTTCTTC
CDR3aa: CASRTRQGAYNEQFF

v_gene: TRBV7-3
d_gene: .
j_gene: TRBJ2-2
abundance: .
CDR3nt: TGTGCCAGCAGCTTAACCCCGACAGTCGGGGAGCTGTTTTTT
CDR3aa: CASSLTPTVGELFF

v_gene: TRBV29-1
d_gene: .
j_gene: TRBJ2-7
abundance: few
CDR3nt: TGCAGCGGGGCGCTCAGGTTTGGATTGTCCTACGAGCAGTACTTC
CDR3aa: CSGALRFGLSYEQYF

v_gene: TRBV5-1
d_gene: TRBD1
j_gene: TRBJ2-2
abundance: .
CDR3nt: TGCGCCAGCAGCTTGGTTTATTGGGACAGAACCACCGGGGAGCTGTTTTTT
CDR3aa: CASSLVYWDRTTGELFF

v_gene: TRBV27
d_gene: TRBD2
j_gene: TRBJ2-2
abundance: .
CDR3nt: TGTGCCAGCACCTGGGGGGGGACCGGGGAGCTGTTTTTT
CDR3aa: CASTWGGTGELFF

v_gene: TRBV18
d_gene: .
j_gene: TRBJ1-1
abundance: .
CDR3nt: TGTGCCAGCTCACCACCGGGCCTAGGGAGCACTGAAGCTTTCTTT
CDR3aa: CASSPPGLGSTEAFF

v_gene: TRBV6-1
d_gene: TRBD1
j_gene: TRBJ2-7
abundance: .
CDR3nt: TGTGCCAGCAGTGAGCCCGGGACAGCCAACTACGAGCAGTACTTC
CDR3aa: CASSEPGTANYEQYF